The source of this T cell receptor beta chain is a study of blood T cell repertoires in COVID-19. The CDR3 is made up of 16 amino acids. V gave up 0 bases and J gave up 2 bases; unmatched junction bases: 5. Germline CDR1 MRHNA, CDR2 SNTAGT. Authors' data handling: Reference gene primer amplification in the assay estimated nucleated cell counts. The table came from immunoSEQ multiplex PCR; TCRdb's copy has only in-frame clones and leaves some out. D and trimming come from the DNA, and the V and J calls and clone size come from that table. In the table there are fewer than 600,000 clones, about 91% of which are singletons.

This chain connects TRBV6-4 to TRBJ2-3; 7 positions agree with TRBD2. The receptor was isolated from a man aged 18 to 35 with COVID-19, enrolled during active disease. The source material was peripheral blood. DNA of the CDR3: TGTGCCAGCAGTGACTCGTCTAGCGGTCTCACAGATACGCAGTATTTT. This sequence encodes CASSDSSSGLTDTQYF.